This T cell receptor (beta chain) is from a study of CD8+ T cells in alopecia areata. Study outcomes and limitations: Mice showed TCR sharing more clearly than patients did, possibly owing to HLA.

This clone was observed a few times. Its antigen is as yet unknown. Sequencing used cDNA as its template, made by extracting RNA and reverse transcribing it. Libraries were prepared by immunoSEQ multiplex PCR; TCRdb keeps only in-frame clonotypes and omits some of them. The sample gives 110,000 or so clones, 56% of which show up once; 3% to 4% is in the top ten. Treatment specified: oral pan-JAK inhibitor, 5-10 mg twice daily. The germline V and J ends were trimmed by 3 bases and 7 bases, with 10 bases remaining between them. The CDR3 has 11 residues. From germline, CDR1 is SQVTM and CDR2 ANQGSEA. This sequence originates from a human donor with alopecia areata. The rearrangement links TRBV29-1 to TRBJ2-7, with D possibly matching TRBD2 (5 bases). Sequenced here: CD4+ T cells sorted from blood, sampled at week 24, from a patient treated with tofacitinib. CDR3 residues: CSVDSPGEQYF. The CDR3, as DNA: TGCAGCGTTGATAGTCCGGGGGAGCAGTACTTC.